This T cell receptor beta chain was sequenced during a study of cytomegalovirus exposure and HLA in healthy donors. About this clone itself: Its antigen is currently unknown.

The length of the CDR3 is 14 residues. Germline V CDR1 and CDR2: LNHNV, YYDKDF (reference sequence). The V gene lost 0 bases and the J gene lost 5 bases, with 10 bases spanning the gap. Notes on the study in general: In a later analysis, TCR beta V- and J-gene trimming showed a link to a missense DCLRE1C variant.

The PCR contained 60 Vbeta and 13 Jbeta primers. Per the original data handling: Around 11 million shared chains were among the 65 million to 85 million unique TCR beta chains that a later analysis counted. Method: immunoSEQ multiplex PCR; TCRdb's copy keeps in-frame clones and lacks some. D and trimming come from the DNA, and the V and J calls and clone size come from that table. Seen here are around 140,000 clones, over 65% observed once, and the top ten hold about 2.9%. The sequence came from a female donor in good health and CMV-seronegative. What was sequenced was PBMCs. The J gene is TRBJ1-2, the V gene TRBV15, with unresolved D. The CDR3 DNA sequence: TGTGCCACCAGCAGAGATCGAGTGAATTATGGCTACACCTTC. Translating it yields CATSRDRVNYGYTF. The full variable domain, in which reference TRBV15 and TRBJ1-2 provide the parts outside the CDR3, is DAMVIQNPRYQVTQFGKPVTLSCSQTLNHNVMYWYQQKSSQAPKLLFHYYDKDFNNEADTPDNFQSRRPNTSFCFLDIRSPGLGDTAMYLCATSRDRVNYGYTFGSGTRLTVV.